A selection of T cell receptor beta chains follows, all from one sample in a study of blood T cell repertoires in COVID-19. Profiled with immunoSEQ multiplex PCR; TCRdb holds only in-frame clones, not every one. Of approximately 440,000 clones listed, roughly 88% are singletons. The specimen sequenced was PBMCs or T cells enriched from blood (not recorded which). These receptors all stem from a young man who had recovered from COVID-19. Both conserved end residues are part of each CDR3. D genes are given only for firm matches. Clone sizes are given selectively: once, few, many, or a class where the clone is expanded.

V: TRBV19
size: -
J: TRBJ1-2
D: -
CDR3: CARTTGDYGYTF
DNA: TGTGCCAGGACTACGGGCGACTATGGCTACACCTTC

V: TRBV19
size: -
J: TRBJ1-1
D: -
CDR3: CASSIQGSQNTEAFF
DNA: TGTGCCAGTAGTATACAGGGGAGTCAGAACACTGAAGCTTTCTTT

V: TRBV19
size: -
J: TRBJ1-4
D: TRBD1
CDR3: CASSTGGDGEKLFF
DNA: TGTGCCAGTAGTACAGGGGGTGACGGTGAAAAACTGTTTTTT

V: TRBV28
size: -
J: TRBJ1-1
D: -
CDR3: CASSSVQGFVSTEAFF
DNA: TGTGCCAGCAGTTCAGTCCAGGGGTTTGTTAGCACTGAAGCTTTCTTT

V: TRBV19
size: few
J: TRBJ1-4
D: -
CDR3: CASSITGTKNEKLFF
DNA: TGTGCCAGTAGTATTACAGGGACGAAAAATGAAAAACTGTTTTTT

V: TRBV12-5
size: -
J: TRBJ1-2
D: TRBD1
CDR3: CASGLVLNRGNYGYTF
DNA: TGTGCTAGTGGTTTGGTACTTAACAGGGGTAACTATGGCTACACCTTC

V: TRBV28
size: -
J: TRBJ2-7
D: TRBD2
CDR3: CASGRGWAPYEQYF
DNA: TGTGCCAGCGGGAGGGGATGGGCGCCGTACGAGCAGTACTTC

V: TRBV6-5
size: -
J: TRBJ2-3
D: -
CDR3: CASRAAPSTDTQYF
DNA: TGTGCCAGTCGAGCGGCCCCTAGCACAGATACGCAGTATTTT

V: TRBV19
size: -
J: TRBJ2-1
D: TRBD2
CDR3: CASSTTSGSYNEQFF
DNA: TGTGCCAGTAGTACGACTAGCGGCTCCTACAATGAGCAGTTCTTC

V: TRBV18
size: -
J: TRBJ2-1
D: -
CDR3: CASSPQGSYNEQFF
DNA: TGTGCCAGCTCACCCCAGGGGTCCTACAATGAGCAGTTCTTC

V: TRBV9
size: -
J: TRBJ1-4
D: -
CDR3: CASSGSTVANEKLFF
DNA: TGTGCCAGCAGCGGATCAACGGTGGCTAATGAAAAACTGTTTTTT

V: TRBV5-1
size: -
J: TRBJ2-7
D: TRBD1
CDR3: CASSSGTVGYEQYF
DNA: TGCGCCAGCAGCTCCGGGACAGTGGGATACGAGCAGTACTTC

V: TRBV9
size: -
J: TRBJ1-2
D: -
CDR3: CASSATASYGYTF
DNA: TGTGCCAGCAGCGCGACAGCATCCTATGGCTACACCTTC

V: TRBV30
size: -
J: TRBJ1-4
D: -
CDR3: CAWGQNTNEKLFF
DNA: TGTGCCTGGGGACAGAACACTAATGAAAAACTGTTTTTT

V: TRBV2
size: -
J: TRBJ1-4
D: -
CDR3: CASSAAAGESGKLFF
DNA: TGTGCCAGCAGTGCTGCGGCAGGGGAGTCCGGAAAACTGTTTTTT

V: TRBV2
size: once
J: TRBJ2-7
D: -
CDR3: CASATAYSYEQYF
DNA: TGTGCCAGCGCGACAGCTTACTCCTACGAGCAGTACTTC

V: TRBV7-3
size: -
J: TRBJ1-2
D: -
CDR3: CASSSQTGVGYTF
DNA: TGTGCCAGCAGCTCACAGACAGGTGTTGGCTACACCTTC

V: TRBV7-9
size: once
J: TRBJ1-2
D: TRBD1
CDR3: CASSLLDRDYGYTF
DNA: TGTGCCAGCAGCTTACTGGACAGGGACTATGGCTACACCTTC

V: TRBV29-1
size: -
J: TRBJ2-3
D: -
CDR3: CSVRSLGSTDTQYF
DNA: TGCAGCGTCCGCAGTCTAGGAAGCACAGATACGCAGTATTTT

V: TRBV10-2
size: few
J: TRBJ2-7
D: TRBD2
CDR3: CASMSGPGGLARREQYF
DNA: TGCGCCAGCATGTCCGGTCCCGGGGGACTAGCGAGGCGCGAGCAGTACTTC

V: TRBV5-6
size: -
J: TRBJ2-2
D: TRBD1
CDR3: CASSATGDTGELFF
DNA: TGTGCCAGCAGCGCGACAGGGGACACCGGGGAGCTGTTTTTT

V: TRBV2
size: -
J: TRBJ1-2
D: -
CDR3: CASSDSYGYTF
DNA: TGTGCCAGCAGTGACAGCTATGGCTACACCTTC

V: TRBV6-4
size: -
J: TRBJ2-5
D: -
CDR3: CASGATKTQYF
DNA: TGTGCCAGCGGGGCAACAAAGACCCAGTACTTC

V: TRBV2
size: -
J: TRBJ1-2
D: TRBD1
CDR3: CASTVQGDYGYTF
DNA: TGTGCCAGCACCGTACAGGGGGACTATGGCTACACCTTC

V: TRBV10-3
size: -
J: TRBJ1-3
D: TRBD1
CDR3: CAIRGEGTAGNTIYF
DNA: TGTGCCATCAGGGGCGAGGGGACAGCTGGAAACACCATATATTTT

V: TRBV11-3
size: -
J: TRBJ1-6
D: -
CDR3: CASSAGKNSPLHF
DNA: TGTGCCAGCAGCGCGGGAAAAAATTCACCCCTCCACTTT

V: TRBV5-1
size: -
J: TRBJ2-2
D: -
CDR3: CASSHKTASANTGELFF
DNA: TGCGCCAGCAGCCATAAGACTGCCTCTGCGAACACCGGGGAGCTGTTTTTT

V: TRBV6-6
size: -
J: TRBJ2-2
D: -
CDR3: CASSPQKLAPSSATGELFF
DNA: TGTGCCAGCAGTCCGCAAAAACTAGCCCCATCCAGTGCCACCGGGGAGCTGTTTTTT

V: TRBV25-1
size: -
J: TRBJ2-1
D: TRBD2
CDR3: CASSEAGGPQNEQFF
DNA: TGTGCCAGCAGTGAGGCGGGAGGGCCCCAGAATGAGCAGTTCTTC

V: TRBV5-1
size: -
J: TRBJ2-1
D: -
CDR3: CASSLALGGKTHNEQFF
DNA: TGCGCCAGCAGCTTGGCGCTGGGCGGGAAGACCCACAATGAGCAGTTCTTC

V: TRBV28
size: once
J: TRBJ2-3
D: TRBD2
CDR3: CASSPQGLAGGIDTQYF
DNA: TGTGCCAGCAGTCCCCAGGGACTAGCGGGAGGGATAGATACGCAGTATTTT

V: TRBV28
size: -
J: TRBJ1-5
D: -
CDR3: CASSLSRQPQHF
DNA: TGTGCCAGCAGTTTGTCCCGGCAGCCCCAGCATTTT

V: TRBV19
size: -
J: TRBJ1-3
D: TRBD1
CDR3: CASSVSVQGAGNTIYF
DNA: TGTGCCAGTAGCGTGTCCGTACAGGGGGCTGGAAACACCATATATTTT